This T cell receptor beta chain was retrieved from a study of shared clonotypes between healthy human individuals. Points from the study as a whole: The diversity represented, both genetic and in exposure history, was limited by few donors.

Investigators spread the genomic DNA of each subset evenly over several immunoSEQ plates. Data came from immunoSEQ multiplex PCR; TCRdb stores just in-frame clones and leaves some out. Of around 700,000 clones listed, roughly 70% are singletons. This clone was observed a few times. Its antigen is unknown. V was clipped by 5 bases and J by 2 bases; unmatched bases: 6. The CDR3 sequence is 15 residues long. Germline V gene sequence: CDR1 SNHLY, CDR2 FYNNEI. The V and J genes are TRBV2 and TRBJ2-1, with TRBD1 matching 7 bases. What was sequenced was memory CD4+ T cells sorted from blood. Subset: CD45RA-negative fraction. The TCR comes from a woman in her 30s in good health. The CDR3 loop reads CASSTQGLPYNEQFF. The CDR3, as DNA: TGTGCCAGCAGTACACAGGGGTTACCCTACAATGAGCAGTTCTTC.